Listed below are T cell receptor beta chains from one sample, sequenced in a study of shared clonotypes between healthy human individuals. The repertoire was sequenced with immunoSEQ multiplex PCR; TCRdb's copy has only in-frame clones and lacks some. Counted here are about 820,000 clones, about 92% occurring once; the ten biggest clones make up nearly 25%. The sample taken for sequencing was naive CD8+ T cells sorted from blood. The origin of the receptors is a man aged 25-40 years in good health. The conserved cysteine and the conserved F or W are not part of the CDR3 here.

TRBV2,TRBJ2-7,ASSYPRDRGLHEQY
TRBV9,TRBJ1-1,ASTKTWDRGNTEAF
TRBV4-2,TRBJ1-5,ASSPKRGGQPQH
TRBV7-9,TRBJ2-7,ASRDRERLY
TRBV11-2,TRBJ2-3,ASTSGPSTDTQY
TRBV4-2,TRBJ1-1,ASSQEVGQGLGAF
TRBV19,TRBJ2-1,ASSNWGYNEQF
TRBV18,TRBJ2-1,ASSPGTSPRDNEQF
TRBV7-9,TRBJ2-5,ASSSGLTQY
TRBV2,TRBJ2-1,ASSLAGDEQF
TRBV5-6,TRBJ1-2,ASRALRQGVYGYT
TRBV11-2,TRBJ2-1,ASSLVPDSIYNEQF
TRBV10-3,TRBJ2-6,AISESPLAGGAGANVLT
TRBV23-1,TRBJ2-1,ASFHQPGDEQF
TRBV7-9,TRBJ2-7,ASSPEGEDEQY
TRBV5-1,TRBJ2-3,ASSLGGGTDTQY
TRBV29-1,TRBJ2-1,SVVFHEQF
TRBV11-2,TRBJ2-1,ASSFGSGREYEQF
TRBV7-9,TRBJ2-5,ASSLGFAEGERGETQY
TRBV15,TRBJ1-5,ATSSGQASNQPQH
TRBV2,TRBJ2-2,ASSATSGANTGELF
TRBV5-1,TRBJ2-2,ASSPIGLAGPVNAGELF